The 20 T cell receptor beta chains given below trace back to one sample, sequenced in a study of cytomegalovirus exposure and HLA in healthy donors. PCR involved 60 Vbeta and 13 Jbeta primers. Generated by immunoSEQ multiplex PCR, the TCRdb table keeps only in-frame clones and is missing some. The repertoire includes under 150,000 clones, approximately 68% of them detected once, and around 1.6% sits in the top ten. Sequencing input: PBMCs. These receptors originate from a man aged 25 to 40 in good health and CMV-seropositive.

This clone was recorded only once. The rearrangement uses TRBV30 and TRBJ2-7; 7 positions agree with TRBD1. The trim removed 2 bases at V and 3 bases at J, leaving 19 bases unmatched. Germline lookup yields CDR1 GTSNPN and CDR2 SVGIG (reference sequence). The CDR3 spans 18 residues. The CDR3 DNA reads TGTGCCTGGAGTCCCAACCCGGACAGGACAATACACTTCTACGAGCAGTACTTC. Encoded protein: CAWSPNPDRTIHFYEQYF.

This chain joins TRBV19 and TRBJ2-1; 12 bases line up with TRBD2. The CDR3 is 14 residues long. Germline V CDR1 and CDR2: LNHDA, SQIVND (reference sequence). Unmatched junction bases numbered 9, after V lost 9 bases and J lost 9 bases. The CDR3 reads CASSLAGGPVEQFF. CDR3 bases: TGTGCCAGCAGTCTAGCGGGAGGGCCCGTTGAGCAGTTCTTC.

The chain's CDR3 is CAISDRGPAQPQHF. The CDR3 DNA reads as TGTGCCATCAGTGACAGGGGCCCGGCTCAGCCCCAGCATTTT. The chain combines TRBV10-3 with TRBJ1-5, with a tentative D call TRBD1 (6 bases). Germline CDR1 reads ENHRY; CDR2 reads SYGVKD. The CDR3 covers 14 residues. The V end was cut by 3 bases, the J end by 6 bases, with 12 bases between.

This clone was seen a few times. This chain joins TRBV6-5 and TRBJ2-3, with a possible D match to TRBD1 (5 bases). The CDR3 contains 12 residues. V lost 6 bases and J lost 9, with 13 bases in between. CDR1 is MNHEY and CDR2 is SVGAGI in the germline V gene. The CDR3 loop reads CASRSGLGTQYF. The CDR3 bases are TGTGCCAGCAGATCAGGGTTAGGCACGCAGTATTTT.

The chain employs TRBV7-6 and TRBJ2-5, with 11 bases aligning to TRBD1. The J call could be wrong; TRBJ2-7 is a better fit for the DNA end. In germline, CDR1 is SGHVS, CDR2 FNYEAQ. This CDR3 is built from 15 residues. The CDR3 DNA sequence: TGTGCCAGCAGCTCGAACTGGGACAGGGGGGTCGAGCAGTACTTC. It yields the protein CASSSNWDRGVEQYF.

The chain is built from TRBV5-4 and TRBJ2-2, with 13 bases matching TRBD2. The CDR3 length is 18 residues. V shed 3 bases and J 3 bases; nucleotides not matched to a gene: 8. CDR1 and CDR2 from the germline V gene are SGHNT and YYREEE (reference sequence). The CDR3 coding sequence is TGTGCCAGCAGCTCCGGACTAGCGGGAGTCCGTGACACCGGGGAGCTGTTTTTT. This gives the protein CASSSGLAGVRDTGELFF.

J is TRBJ1-2 and V is TRBV12-5; D not certain. Trimming took 5 bases from V and 6 from J, leaving 10 bases between them. The CDR3 contains 12 residues. CDR1 and CDR2 (germline): LGHNT, FRNRAP. CDR3 in amino acids: CASGEDENGYTF. The CDR3 nucleotides read TGTGCTAGTGGTGAAGATGAGAATGGCTACACCTTC. The variable domain in full, with the rest retrieved from reference TRBV12-5 and TRBJ1-2, is DARVTQTPRHKVTEMGQEVTMRCQPILGHNTVFWYRQTMMQGLELLAYFRNRAPLDDSGMPKDRFSAEMPDATLATLKIQPSEPRDSAVYFCASGEDENGYTFGSGTRLTVV.

This sequence joins TRBV6-1 and TRBJ2-6; D is possibly TRBD1 (6 bases). V lost 3 bases and J 2 bases, leaving 17 bases between the germline ends. The CDR3 extends over 18 amino acids. Germline CDR1 and CDR2: MNHNS and SASEGT. In nucleotides, the CDR3 is TGTGCCAGCAGTGACCTAGGGAACAGGGCCCCTGGGGCCAACGTCCTGACTTTC. Residues: CASSDLGNRAPGANVLTF.

In this sample, this clone turned up a few times. In nucleotides, the CDR3 is TGTGCCAGCAGCCAGGGGTCGGGGTGGAACGAGCAGTACTTC. This codes for CASSQGSGWNEQYF. This chain uses TRBV4-2 with TRBJ2-7; possibly TRBD2 for D (5 bases). Trimming took off 3 bases at V and 5 bases at J, with 14 bases between the two ends. The germline V gene encodes CDR1 LGHNA and CDR2 YNFKEQ. This CDR3 has 14 amino acids.

The chain is built from TRBV7-9 and TRBJ1-1; 8 bases are a match to TRBD1. Per germline, CDR1 SEHNR and CDR2 FQNEAQ (reference sequence). This CDR3 contains 17 residues. V lost 4 bases to trimming and J lost 5 bases; unmatched junction nucleotides: 15. CDR3 DNA sequence: TGTGCCAGCAGCTCCTTAACGACAGGGGCACTGGGGACTGAAGCTTTCTTT. Its translation: CASSSLTTGALGTEAFF.

This rearrangement joins TRBV9 to TRBJ2-6, with D perhaps matching TRBD2 (5 bases). CDR1 and CDR2 (germline): SGDLS, YYNGEE. Trimming removed 1 base from V and 0 bases from J, with 8 bases in between. This CDR3 contains 16 residues. The CDR3 sequence: CASSVMSGSGANVLTF. The CDR3 DNA follows: TGTGCCAGCAGCGTAATGAGCGGCTCTGGGGCCAACGTCCTGACTTTC.

V and J are TRBV7-2 and TRBJ2-7; 9 bases align to TRBD1. After removal of 1 base from V and 4 bases from J, the junction contained 8 bases not matched to a gene. Germline V lookup: CDR1 SGHTA, CDR2 FQGNSA. This CDR3 has 16 amino acids. The CDR3 region has the DNA TGTGCCAGCAGCTTAGACTGGACAGGGGCAGGATACGAGCAGTACTTC. Protein product: CASSLDWTGAGYEQYF.

The chain employs TRBV4-3 and TRBJ2-5, with 12 bases lining up with TRBD2. Per germline, CDR1 LGHNA and CDR2 YSLEER. The CDR3 is 19 amino acids. V gave up 4 bases and J gave up 0 bases; unmatched junction bases: 12. CDR3 in amino acids: CASSPLRTSGKGYQETQYF. The CDR3 DNA is TGCGCCAGCAGCCCGCTCAGGACTAGCGGGAAAGGGTACCAAGAGACCCAGTACTTC.

The V and J genes are TRBV2 and TRBJ2-3; D not resolved. The V end lost 0 bases, the J end lost 6 bases, and 4 bases lay between the germline ends. The CDR3 loop spans 12 amino acids. Germline V lookup: CDR1 SNHLY, CDR2 FYNNEI. CDR3 sequence: CASSEAVDTQYF. CDR3 DNA sequence: TGTGCCAGCAGTGAAGCCGTGGATACGCAGTATTTT.

The genes are TRBV6-5 and TRBJ2-5, with 7 bases lining up with TRBD1. The J call is doubtful: the DNA matches TRBJ2-7 better. The CDR3 length is 13 residues. CDR1 is MNHEY and CDR2 is SVGAGI in the germline V gene. CDR3 sequence: CASSYLQGSEQYF. The CDR3 DNA reads TGTGCCAGCAGTTACCTACAGGGGTCCGAGCAGTACTTC.

This chain links TRBV7-8 with TRBJ2-7; possible D gene TRBD1, 6 bases. Germline lookup yields CDR1 SGHVS and CDR2 FQNEAQ. V lost 5 bases, J lost 5 bases, and 19 bases lay in between. The CDR3 runs to 15 residues. CDR3 residues: CASSRPFTGKHEQYF. The CDR3 DNA reads TGTGCCAGCAGCCGACCATTCACAGGGAAACACGAGCAGTACTTC.

This rearrangement joins TRBV11-3 to TRBJ2-7; TRBD1 matches 12 bases. V lost 3 bases to trimming and J lost 6 bases; unmatched junction nucleotides: 3. Germline V gives CDR1 SGHNT, CDR2 YENEEA. The length of the CDR3 is 14 residues. The CDR3 region is CASSLGQGASEQYF. The CDR3 coding sequence is TGTGCCAGCAGCTTGGGACAGGGGGCGTCCGAGCAGTACTTC.

The V gene is TRBV7-9, the J gene TRBJ2-1; possibly TRBD2 for D (5 bases). With 5 bases removed from V and 3 bases from J, the gap between germline ends came to 14 bases. This CDR3 has 15 residues. The germline V gene has CDR1 SEHNR and CDR2 FQNEAQ (reference sequence). CDR3 region: CASSPLLGVYNEQFF. The CDR3 nucleotides are TGTGCCAGCAGCCCTCTCTTGGGAGTCTACAATGAGCAGTTCTTC.

The chain couples TRBV6-5 to TRBJ2-1, with D possibly TRBD2 on 5 matching bases. This CDR3 spans 13 amino acids. V was trimmed by 5 bases and J by 8 bases, leaving 13 bases between them. Germline lookup yields CDR1 MNHEY and CDR2 SVGAGI. The DNA of the CDR3 is TGTGCCAGCAGTCTTAGCGCGGCATATGAGCAGTTCTTC. As protein: CASSLSAAYEQFF.

CDR3 bases: TGCGCCAGCAGGGGGACTAGCGGGATAGTAGAGCAGTACTTC. It translates to CASRGTSGIVEQYF. The genes are TRBV10-2 and TRBJ2-7; 13 bases line up with TRBD2. With 6 bases clipped from V and 7 bases from J, the junction kept 6 bases outside the gene matches. Looked up from germline, CDR1 is WSHSY and CDR2 is SAAADI. The CDR3 has 14 residues.